This is a list of T cell receptor beta chains from one sample in a study of blood T cell repertoires in COVID-19. Measured with immunoSEQ multiplex PCR; TCRdb has only the in-frame clones, and not every one. Among some 110,000 clones listed, over 80% were seen once. The sample was peripheral blood. The receptors shown here come from a woman aged 65 to 85 with acute or convalescent COVID-19. CDR3s include the opening cysteine and the closing phenylalanine or tryptophan. A D gene is named only where the DNA matches it firmly. Not all rows give a size; the values are once, few, many and, for expanded clones, a class.

abundance: -; v_gene: TRBV9; j_gene: TRBJ2-7; d_gene: -; CDR3nt: TGTGCCAGCAGCTATTCTGGGGACTCGAACGAGCAGTACTTC; CDR3aa: CASSYSGDSNEQYF
abundance: -; v_gene: TRBV5-1; j_gene: TRBJ2-3; d_gene: -; CDR3nt: TGCGCCAGCAGCTTGAGTATAGCAGATACGCAGTATTTT; CDR3aa: CASSLSIADTQYF
abundance: -; v_gene: TRBV12-3/TRBV12-4; j_gene: TRBJ1-1; d_gene: -; CDR3nt: TGTGCCAGCAGTTCACAAATTAACACTGAAGCTTTCTTT; CDR3aa: CASSSQINTEAFF
abundance: -; v_gene: TRBV3-1/TRBV3-2; j_gene: TRBJ2-7; d_gene: TRBD1; CDR3nt: TGTGCCAGCAGCCAAGCTGGTGAGGGGGCCGAGCAGTACTTC; CDR3aa: CASSQAGEGAEQYF
abundance: -; v_gene: TRBV19; j_gene: TRBJ2-7; d_gene: -; CDR3nt: TGTGCCAGTAGTCTCGCCTTCCAGACCTACGAGCAGTACTTC; CDR3aa: CASSLAFQTYEQYF
abundance: -; v_gene: TRBV3-1/TRBV3-2; j_gene: TRBJ2-3; d_gene: TRBD1; CDR3nt: TGTGCCAGCAGCCAACCACAGGGGGGAACAGATACGCAGTATTTT; CDR3aa: CASSQPQGGTDTQYF
abundance: -; v_gene: TRBV18; j_gene: TRBJ2-5; d_gene: -; CDR3nt: TGTGCCAGCTCACCCCAGTACCAAGAGACCCAGTACTTC; CDR3aa: CASSPQYQETQYF
abundance: -; v_gene: TRBV18; j_gene: TRBJ2-3; d_gene: -; CDR3nt: TGTGCCAGCTCACCACTAGCGAGCACAGATACGCAGTATTTT; CDR3aa: CASSPLASTDTQYF
abundance: -; v_gene: TRBV19; j_gene: TRBJ1-5; d_gene: TRBD1; CDR3nt: TGTGCCAGTAGTGCTGTACAGGGGGTAGGCCAGCCCCAGCATTTT; CDR3aa: CASSAVQGVGQPQHF
abundance: -; v_gene: TRBV18; j_gene: TRBJ2-1; d_gene: -; CDR3nt: TGTGCCAGCTCACCACCGGAGGCAATTCGGGGTGAGCAGTTCTTC; CDR3aa: CASSPPEAIRGEQFF
abundance: -; v_gene: TRBV24-1; j_gene: TRBJ2-3; d_gene: -; CDR3nt: TGTGCCACCAGTGATCCCGCTTATGGAGGCACAGATACGCAGTATTTT; CDR3aa: CATSDPAYGGTDTQYF
abundance: -; v_gene: TRBV28; j_gene: TRBJ1-2; d_gene: -; CDR3nt: TGTGCCAGCAGTTTGGGGGGGTACTATGGCTACACCTTC; CDR3aa: CASSLGGYYGYTF
abundance: -; v_gene: TRBV6-1; j_gene: TRBJ2-1; d_gene: -; CDR3nt: TGTGCCAGCAGTGAAACAGGGTGGAATGAGCAGTTCTTC; CDR3aa: CASSETGWNEQFF
abundance: -; v_gene: TRBV19; j_gene: TRBJ1-5; d_gene: -; CDR3nt: TGTGCCAGTAGGGACAGTAATAGCAATCAGCCCCAGCATTTT; CDR3aa: CASRDSNSNQPQHF
abundance: -; v_gene: TRBV28; j_gene: TRBJ2-4; d_gene: -; CDR3nt: TGTGCCAGCAGTTTATCGGGGGCCAAAAACATTCAGTACTTC; CDR3aa: CASSLSGAKNIQYF
abundance: -; v_gene: TRBV30; j_gene: TRBJ1-1; d_gene: TRBD1; CDR3nt: TGTGCCTGTAACAGGGGAATGAACACTGAAGCTTTCTTT; CDR3aa: CACNRGMNTEAFF
abundance: -; v_gene: TRBV19; j_gene: TRBJ1-5; d_gene: -; CDR3nt: TGTGCCAGTAGTATAGATCGGGTCCAGCCCCAGCATTTT; CDR3aa: CASSIDRVQPQHF
abundance: -; v_gene: TRBV5-1; j_gene: TRBJ1-6; d_gene: -; CDR3nt: TGCGCCAGCAGCTACTACAGGCCACTGGAATCACCCCTCCACTTT; CDR3aa: CASSYYRPLESPLHF
abundance: -; v_gene: TRBV11-2; j_gene: TRBJ2-7; d_gene: -; CDR3nt: TGTGCCAGCAGCTTAGCCGGAAGGACATCCTCCTACGAGCAGTACTTC; CDR3aa: CASSLAGRTSSYEQYF
abundance: once; v_gene: TRBV10-3; j_gene: TRBJ2-3; d_gene: TRBD2; CDR3nt: TGTGCCATCAGCCCGGGACTAGCGGGGGGTTCAGGCACAGATACGCAGTATTTT; CDR3aa: CAISPGLAGGSGTDTQYF
abundance: -; v_gene: TRBV28; j_gene: TRBJ1-2; d_gene: -; CDR3nt: TGTGCCAGCAGCCTACCTCCGGGACTTTATGGCTACACCTTC; CDR3aa: CASSLPPGLYGYTF
abundance: -; v_gene: TRBV19; j_gene: TRBJ1-1; d_gene: TRBD1; CDR3nt: TGTGCCAGTAGTATGGGGGGATTCCAGGGGGACACTGAAGCTTTCTTT; CDR3aa: CASSMGGFQGDTEAFF
abundance: -; v_gene: TRBV3-1/TRBV3-2; j_gene: TRBJ1-1; d_gene: TRBD1; CDR3nt: TGTGCCAGCAGCCCCTGGACAGGGAACACTGAAGCTTTCTTT; CDR3aa: CASSPWTGNTEAFF
abundance: -; v_gene: TRBV30; j_gene: TRBJ2-3; d_gene: TRBD2; CDR3nt: TGTGCCTGGACCCTAGCGGGAGGCTCAGATACGCAGTATTTT; CDR3aa: CAWTLAGGSDTQYF
abundance: -; v_gene: TRBV4-1; j_gene: TRBJ2-1; d_gene: TRBD2; CDR3nt: TGCGCCAGCAGCCAAGATAGGGCTAGCGGGGAGGGGAACAATGAGCAGTTCTTC; CDR3aa: CASSQDRASGEGNNEQFF
abundance: -; v_gene: TRBV19; j_gene: TRBJ1-4; d_gene: TRBD1; CDR3nt: TGTGCCAGTAAAAGGGGGCAGTTCGCAACTAATGAAAAACTGTTTTTT; CDR3aa: CASKRGQFATNEKLFF
abundance: -; v_gene: TRBV12-5; j_gene: TRBJ1-1; d_gene: -; CDR3nt: TGTGCTAGTGGTCGCCCAGGTCTGGCTGAAGCTTTCTTT; CDR3aa: CASGRPGLAEAFF
abundance: -; v_gene: TRBV2; j_gene: TRBJ2-5; d_gene: TRBD2; CDR3nt: TGTGCCAGCAGTGACGGGGGGCTAGCGGGAGGGTACCAAGAGACCCAGTACTTC; CDR3aa: CASSDGGLAGGYQETQYF
abundance: few; v_gene: TRBV6-5; j_gene: TRBJ2-4; d_gene: -; CDR3nt: TGTGCCAGCAGTCTAGCTTCCAAAAACATTCAGTACTTC; CDR3aa: CASSLASKNIQYF
abundance: -; v_gene: TRBV6-5; j_gene: TRBJ2-1; d_gene: TRBD2; CDR3nt: TGTGCCAGCAGTACGGAGCGGGGAACCCATGAGCAGTTCTTC; CDR3aa: CASSTERGTHEQFF
abundance: -; v_gene: TRBV3-1/TRBV3-2; j_gene: TRBJ2-1; d_gene: TRBD2; CDR3nt: TGTGCCAGCAGCCAGATTAGCGGGAGAGCTTACAATGAGCAGTTCTTC; CDR3aa: CASSQISGRAYNEQFF
abundance: -; v_gene: TRBV2; j_gene: TRBJ1-1; d_gene: TRBD1; CDR3nt: TGTGCCAGCAGGGACGGACAGGGGAACACTGAAGCTTTCTTT; CDR3aa: CASRDGQGNTEAFF
abundance: -; v_gene: TRBV9; j_gene: TRBJ2-3; d_gene: -; CDR3nt: TGTGCCAGCAGCGCCCCCAATAGAGGCCGGGGGACAGATACGCAGTATTTT; CDR3aa: CASSAPNRGRGTDTQYF
abundance: -; v_gene: TRBV12-3/TRBV12-4; j_gene: TRBJ1-1; d_gene: -; CDR3nt: TGTGCCAGCAGTTTTCAGGGGATGACTGAAGCTTTCTTT; CDR3aa: CASSFQGMTEAFF
abundance: -; v_gene: TRBV28; j_gene: TRBJ2-7; d_gene: -; CDR3nt: TGTGCCAGCAGGGGAAGCGGCCCGGGGTCCTACGAGCAGTACTTC; CDR3aa: CASRGSGPGSYEQYF
abundance: -; v_gene: TRBV5-6; j_gene: TRBJ1-2; d_gene: TRBD1; CDR3nt: TGTGCCAGCAGTTACGGACAGGGGGGAGGCTACACCTTC; CDR3aa: CASSYGQGGGYTF
abundance: -; v_gene: TRBV11-1; j_gene: TRBJ2-4; d_gene: TRBD1; CDR3nt: TGTGCCAGCAGCCCGGACAGGATAAACATTCAGTACTTC; CDR3aa: CASSPDRINIQYF
abundance: -; v_gene: TRBV2; j_gene: TRBJ2-4; d_gene: TRBD1; CDR3nt: TGTGCCAGCTGTCCCCGACAGGGTGGGGATTTAGCCAAAAACATTCAGTACTTC; CDR3aa: CASCPRQGGDLAKNIQYF
abundance: -; v_gene: TRBV5-1; j_gene: TRBJ2-5; d_gene: -; CDR3nt: TGCGCCAGCAGCTTCGATGTAGAACAAGAGACCCAGTACTTC; CDR3aa: CASSFDVEQETQYF
abundance: -; v_gene: TRBV5-1; j_gene: TRBJ1-5; d_gene: -; CDR3nt: TGCGCCAGCAGAGGGGGGGTGGATGGCAATCAGCCCCAGCATTTT; CDR3aa: CASRGGVDGNQPQHF
abundance: -; v_gene: TRBV19; j_gene: TRBJ1-6; d_gene: -; CDR3nt: TGTGCCACTTCAGGGACTTCGAATAATTCACCCCTCCACTTT; CDR3aa: CATSGTSNNSPLHF
abundance: -; v_gene: TRBV9; j_gene: TRBJ2-7; d_gene: TRBD1; CDR3nt: TGTGCCAGCAGCGCAGTCCCTGGACAGGCCGCGTACTTC; CDR3aa: CASSAVPGQAAYF
abundance: -; v_gene: TRBV28; j_gene: TRBJ2-7; d_gene: -; CDR3nt: TGTGCCACGGATCGGGGGAGAGGGACCTACGAGCAGTACTTC; CDR3aa: CATDRGRGTYEQYF
abundance: -; v_gene: TRBV18; j_gene: TRBJ2-5; d_gene: -; CDR3nt: TGTGCCAGCTCACCAGTAGACTTGAAAGAGACCCAGTACTTC; CDR3aa: CASSPVDLKETQYF
abundance: -; v_gene: TRBV7-3; j_gene: TRBJ1-1; d_gene: -; CDR3nt: TGTGCCAGCAGCTTAACGCAGGGGACTGAAGCTTTCTTT; CDR3aa: CASSLTQGTEAFF
abundance: -; v_gene: TRBV2; j_gene: TRBJ1-3; d_gene: -; CDR3nt: TGTGCCAGCAGTCAACAGTTTTCCTCTGGAAACACCATATATTTT; CDR3aa: CASSQQFSSGNTIYF
abundance: -; v_gene: TRBV7-3; j_gene: TRBJ1-1; d_gene: -; CDR3nt: TGTGCCAGCAGGACGTCACAGGCGACTACTGAAGCTTTCTTT; CDR3aa: CASRTSQATTEAFF
abundance: -; v_gene: TRBV7-9; j_gene: TRBJ2-1; d_gene: TRBD2; CDR3nt: TGTGCCAGCAGCTTGACTAGCGGGAGGCCCAGTGAGCAGTTCTTC; CDR3aa: CASSLTSGRPSEQFF
abundance: -; v_gene: TRBV5-1; j_gene: TRBJ2-1; d_gene: TRBD1; CDR3nt: TGCGCCAGCAGCTTGGCCGTGACAGGGGGATCCTACAATGAGCAGTTCTTC; CDR3aa: CASSLAVTGGSYNEQFF
abundance: -; v_gene: TRBV6-5; j_gene: TRBJ2-2; d_gene: -; CDR3nt: TGTGCCAGCAGTTACAGGAGTACGAACACCGGGGAGCTGTTTTTT; CDR3aa: CASSYRSTNTGELFF
abundance: -; v_gene: TRBV28; j_gene: TRBJ1-6; d_gene: TRBD1; CDR3nt: TGTGCCAGCAGACGGGACAGACTAAATTCACCCCTCCACTTT; CDR3aa: CASRRDRLNSPLHF
abundance: once; v_gene: TRBV6-5; j_gene: TRBJ1-5; d_gene: -; CDR3nt: TGTGCCAGCGCCGACAGGACCCATCAGCCCCAGCATTTT; CDR3aa: CASADRTHQPQHF
abundance: -; v_gene: TRBV27; j_gene: TRBJ2-7; d_gene: TRBD2; CDR3nt: TGTGCCAGCAGTCCCAGACTAGCTGCCTACGAGCAGTACTTC; CDR3aa: CASSPRLAAYEQYF